This T cell receptor beta chain was identified in a study of blood T cell repertoires in COVID-19. Overall study context: Sources were T cells, B-cell-depleted T cells, or PBMCs; the material itself was cDNA or gDNA.

V was pared by 8 bases and J by 6 bases, with 13 bases between. The CDR3 sequence is 13 residues long. Germline-derived CDR1 and CDR2 are LNHDA and SQIVND (reference sequence). In the original processing: It was from reference gene primer amplification that nucleated cell counts were estimated. Sequenced by immunoSEQ multiplex PCR; TCRdb stores in-frame clones only, minus some. Clone size and V and J calls were adopted from that table, with D and trimming inferred from the DNA. The profile covers roughly 250,000 clones, with approximately 90% appearing a single time and 2% to 2.5% taken by the ten largest.

The sequence came from a woman aged 40 to 50 who had recovered from COVID-19. This sequence joins TRBV19 and TRBJ1-4; tentatively, D is TRBD1 (6 bases). Sequencing was done on a sample of peripheral blood. The CDR3 nucleotides read TGTGCCAGTGTAGGACAGCGCCATGAAAAACTGTTTTTT. Encoded protein: CASVGQRHEKLFF. Filled out from reference TRBV19 and TRBJ1-4, the complete variable domain reads DGGITQSPKYLFRKEGQNVTLSCEQNLNHDAMYWYRQDPGQGLRLIYYSQIVNDFQKGDIAEGYSVSREKKESFPLTVTSAQKNPTAFYLCASVGQRHEKLFFGSGTQLSVL.